The entry below describes one TCR beta chain. The data originate from a study of blood T cell repertoires in COVID-19. Study in general: Whether acute or convalescent, the COVID-19 samples came from the United States, Italy and Spain. Sample material is recorded as cDNA or gDNA derived from T cells, B-cell-depleted T cells, or PBMCs.

V was clipped by 6 bases and J by 8 bases; unmatched bases: 11. The CDR3 runs to 15 residues. Germline assignment: CDR1 LNHDA and CDR2 SQIVND (reference sequence). Per the authors' pipeline: Reference gene primer amplification in the assay estimated nucleated cell counts. The table came from immunoSEQ multiplex PCR; TCRdb's copy has only in-frame clones and leaves some out. The V and J calls and clone size were taken over from that table, and D and trimming were inferred from the DNA. The table has fewer than 80,000 clones, 88% seen once. The specimen sequenced was peripheral blood. The source of this sequence is a human donor in a cohort sampled during active COVID-19. The V gene is TRBV19, the J gene TRBJ1-4, with 8 bases identical to TRBD1. The chain's CDR3 is CASSKPGQVKEKLFF. DNA of the CDR3: TGTGCCAGTAGCAAACCGGGACAGGTAAAAGAAAAACTGTTTTTT.